The 23 T cell receptor beta chains in this list originate from one sample, sequenced in a study of T-cell memory formation after mild COVID-19. TCRdb called the 5' RACE reads again in MiXCR, with one record for every CDR3 protein. Among 90,000 to 130,000 distinct CDR3 sequences listed, roughly 19% were seen once. Sequencing input: PBMCs or a T cell subset sorted from them (not recorded which). These receptors all come from a man between 18 and 29 years old who had mild COVID-19 (a few samples of this study predate the infection). Cell type and time point are not known.

J is TRBJ2-3 and V is TRBV2; D gene unclear. This CDR3 has 11 residues. The V gene lost 7 bases and the J gene lost 9 bases, with 11 bases spanning the gap. Germline V CDR1 and CDR2: SNHLY, FYNNEI. The CDR3, as DNA: TGTGCCAGCATCGAGGCGCAAACGCAGTATTTT. Protein product: CASIEAQTQYF. The variable domain in full, with the rest retrieved from reference TRBV2 and TRBJ2-3, is EPEVTQTPSHQVTQMGQEVILRCVPISNHLYFYWYRQILGQKVEFLVSFYNNEISEKSEIFDDQFSVERPDGSNFTLKIRSTKLEDSAMYFCASIEAQTQYFGPGTRLTVL.

The DNA of the CDR3 is TGCGCCAGCAGCTTCAGCGGGACAGAGAACACTGAAGCTTTCTTT. This gives the protein CASSFSGTENTEAFF. The rearrangement uses TRBV5-1 and TRBJ1-1; 7 nucleotides match TRBD1. The V gene end was trimmed by 2 bases and the J gene end by 1 base; junction bases not matched to a gene: 5. Germline V gene lookup returns CDR1 SGHRS and CDR2 YFSETQ. The CDR3 covers 15 residues.

This clonotype appeared many times. This chain uses TRBV4-2 with TRBJ2-5, with D possibly TRBD2 on 5 matching bases. CDR3 length: 17 residues. CDR1 and CDR2 (germline): LGHNA, YNFKEQ. Between the trimmed V and J ends, which lost 1 base and 3 bases, there was a span of 18 bases. CDR3 region: CASSQGSYGSGEETQYF. DNA for the CDR3: TGTGCCAGCAGCCAAGGGAGTTACGGCAGCGGAGAAGAGACCCAGTACTTC.

The genes are TRBV5-1 and TRBJ1-1; TRBD1 matches 8 bases. The V gene end was trimmed by 4 bases and the J gene end by 5 bases; junction bases not matched to a gene: 10. Germline V gene data show CDR1 as SGHRS and CDR2 as YFSETQ. The CDR3 runs to 15 residues. In DNA form, the CDR3 reads TGCGCCAGCAGCCGAAGGGGACAGGAGAGAACTGAAGCTTTCTTT. Translating gives CASSRRGQERTEAFF.

The V call is TRBV19, the J call TRBJ1-5, with TRBD1 matching 9 bases. The V segment lost 5 bases and the J segment 2 bases; nucleotides outside the gene matches: 7. Germline loops: CDR1 LNHDA, CDR2 SQIVND (reference sequence). CDR3 length equals 16 residues. This CDR3 reads CASSPRTGAGNQPQHF. As DNA, the CDR3 is TGTGCCAGTAGTCCCCGGACAGGGGCTGGCAATCAGCCCCAGCATTTT.

Only a few counts were recorded for this clonotype. The chain joins TRBV5-6 to TRBJ1-1, with TRBD1 as a possible D gene (5 bases). The germline V gene has CDR1 SGHDT and CDR2 YYEEEE. This CDR3 has 14 amino acids. The V gene lost 4 bases and the J gene lost 1 base, with 11 bases spanning the gap. The CDR3 DNA sequence: TGTGCCAGCAGCAGGGGACGGTCGAACACTGAAGCTTTCTTT. It translates to CASSRGRSNTEAFF.

The chain couples TRBV10-3 to TRBJ2-5; the D gene is possibly TRBD1 (7 bases). The CDR3 is 14 amino acids. V dropped 9 bases and J dropped 1 base, with 15 bases sitting between them. Germline CDR1 and CDR2: ENHRY and SYGVKD. The chain's CDR3 is CAIRTGGPQETQYF. The DNA for the CDR3 is TGTGCCATACGGACAGGAGGGCCCCAAGAGACCCAGTACTTC.

The rearrangement links TRBV5-6 to TRBJ2-3; no clear D. The CDR3 has 12 residues. Germline loops: CDR1 SGHDT, CDR2 YYEEEE. The V gene lost 4 bases and the J gene lost 7 bases, with 10 bases spanning the gap. In nucleotides, the CDR3 is TGTGCCAGCAGCCCACTCGTCAATACGCAGTATTTT. This sequence encodes CASSPLVNTQYF.

This clonotype was seen at least ten times. CDR3 DNA sequence: TGTGCCAGCAGCTCCCGGCAGGGCAGAATCAATGAGCAGTTCTTC. Its protein product is CASSSRQGRINEQFF. The genes are TRBV7-3 and TRBJ2-1; tentative D call: TRBD1 (5 bases). Germline CDR1 and CDR2: SGHTA and FQGTGA. This CDR3 has 15 residues. V shed 4 bases and J shed 6 bases, with 16 bases lying between them.

In this sample, this clonotype turned up a few times. This chain connects TRBV5-1 to TRBJ1-2; 9 bases match TRBD1. CDR3 length: 16 amino acids. Germline V gives CDR1 SGHRS, CDR2 YFSETQ. The trim removed 0 bases at V and 14 bases at J, leaving 17 bases unmatched. In DNA form, the CDR3 reads TGCGCCAGCAGCTTGGCCCACTCAGGACAGGGGAATGAGGAGACCTTC. This encodes CASSLAHSGQGNEETF. Looking up the rest from reference TRBV5-1 and TRBJ1-2 gives the full variable domain: KAGVTQTPRYLIKTRGQQVTLSCSPISGHRSVSWYQQTPGQGLQFLFEYFSETQRNKGNFPGRFSGRQFSNSRSEMNVSTLELGDSALYLCASSLAHSGQGNEETFGSGTRLTVV.

This clonotype has a handful of counts. The chain couples TRBV5-1 to TRBJ2-3, with a possible D match to TRBD2 (5 bases). The CDR3 is 12 residues long. Germline CDR1 reads SGHRS; CDR2 reads YFSETQ. The ends were cut back, 5 bases at V and 6 bases at J, with 10 bases in the middle. The CDR3: CASRPGMDTQYF. The DNA of the CDR3 is TGCGCCAGCAGGCCGGGGATGGATACGCAGTATTTT.

This clonotype occurred a few times. V usage is TRBV4-3 and J usage is TRBJ2-7; 10 positions agree with TRBD2. V gave up 1 base and J gave up 8 bases; unmatched junction bases: 8. This CDR3 has 15 amino acids. Germline V gives CDR1 LGHNA, CDR2 YSLEER. CDR3 loop: CASSQVSGGPTKQYF. CDR3 nucleotide sequence: TGCGCCAGCAGCCAAGTTAGCGGGGGGCCCACCAAGCAGTACTTC.

In its sample, this clonotype was seen a few times. The V and J genes are TRBV7-9 and TRBJ2-1, with a weak D call TRBD2 (5 bases). V lost 3 bases to trimming and J lost 3 bases, with 9 bases between them. This CDR3 is 14 amino acids long. Germline CDR1 reads SEHNR; CDR2 reads FQNEAQ (reference sequence). CDR3 sequence (DNA): TGTGCCAGCAGCTTCCAGCGGCTCTACAATGAGCAGTTCTTC. Encoded protein: CASSFQRLYNEQFF.

There are a few counts of this clonotype. The chain recombines TRBV4-3 with TRBJ2-5; 9 nucleotides agree with TRBD1. CDR3 length: 15 residues. V was pared by 9 bases and J by 3 bases, with 11 bases of the junction left unmatched. CDR1 LGHNA and CDR2 YSLEER come from the germline V gene. The chain's CDR3 is CASKNRRQGEETQYF. Written as DNA, the CDR3 is TGCGCCAGTAAAAACCGAAGACAGGGGGAAGAGACCCAGTACTTC.

This clonotype turned up a few times. Here the CDR3 DNA reads TGTGCCAGTAGTATCGGACAGTCCAGCGACACACACAATGAGCAGTTCTTC. Translation gives CASSIGQSSDTHNEQFF. The V and J genes are TRBV19 and TRBJ2-1, with D perhaps TRBD1 (6 bases). V lost 3 bases and J lost 5, with 20 bases in between. This CDR3 region has 17 residues. CDR1 LNHDA and CDR2 SQIVND come from the germline V gene (reference sequence).

The chain joins TRBV27 to TRBJ2-7; 8 positions match TRBD1. Germline assignment: CDR1 MNHEY and CDR2 SMNVEV (reference sequence). The V and J ends lost 10 bases and 1 base, in that order; junction bases with no gene match: 6. This CDR3 is 13 amino acids long. CDR3 in DNA: TGTGCCATCAGGGACAGGAATTCCTACGAGCAGTACTTC. Protein product: CAIRDRNSYEQYF.

V is TRBV12-3 or TRBV12-4 and J is TRBJ2-2; D ambiguous. Trimming took 5 bases from V and 2 from J, leaving 6 bases between them. This CDR3 region has 13 residues. The CDR3 region has the DNA TGTGCCAGCAGTCCATATAACACCGGGGAGCTGTTTTTT. Protein product: CASSPYNTGELFF.

The genes are TRBV7-3 and TRBJ2-3; D gene ambiguous. Germline lookup yields CDR1 SGHTA and CDR2 FQGTGA. The CDR3 is 15 amino acids. Trimming cost V 1 base and J 2 bases, with 10 bases left between them. CDR3 in amino acids: CASSLRGDHTDTQYF. CDR3 coding DNA: TGTGCCAGCAGCTTAAGGGGTGACCACACAGATACGCAGTATTTT.

This clonotype was recorded many times. The chain employs TRBV5-1 and TRBJ2-5; 9 bases map to TRBD2. This CDR3 spans 15 amino acids. Germline V CDR1 and CDR2: SGHRS, YFSETQ. V shed 2 bases and J 5 bases; nucleotides not matched to a gene: 7. DNA for the CDR3: TGCGCCAGCAGCTTAATAGCGGGGGCCCGGGAGACCCAGTACTTC. Translation: CASSLIAGARETQYF. Full variable domain (missing parts from reference TRBV5-1 and TRBJ2-5): KAGVTQTPRYLIKTRGQQVTLSCSPISGHRSVSWYQQTPGQGLQFLFEYFSETQRNKGNFPGRFSGRQFSNSRSEMNVSTLELGDSALYLCASSLIAGARETQYFGPGTRLLVL.

This sequence joins TRBV9 and TRBJ2-1; 10 bases are shared with TRBD1. The germline CDR1 and CDR2 sequences are SGDLS and YYNGEE. The CDR3 has 17 residues. V dropped 4 bases and J dropped 3; count of bases not matched to a gene: 10. CDR3: CASSPPATGGSYNEQFF. DNA of the CDR3: TGTGCCAGCAGCCCACCAGCGACAGGGGGCAGCTACAATGAGCAGTTCTTC.

The rearrangement joins TRBV6-1 to TRBJ1-2; the match to TRBD1 covers 9 bases. Germline V gene lookup returns CDR1 MNHNS and CDR2 SASEGT. The junction had 3 bases not matched to a gene; V was cut back by 1 base and J by 6 bases. The CDR3 sequence is 14 residues long. CDR3 residues: CASSEVTGGDGYTF. The CDR3 region has the DNA TGTGCCAGCAGTGAAGTTACAGGGGGCGATGGCTACACCTTC.

This clonotype was recorded a few times. The chain links TRBV20-1 to TRBJ2-7; the match to TRBD2 covers 8 bases. The V and J ends lost 6 bases and 2 bases, in that order; junction bases with no gene match: 9. Per germline, CDR1 DFQATT and CDR2 SNEGSKA (reference sequence). CDR3 length: 14 amino acids. CDR3 region: CSALSGGLTYEQYF. As DNA, the CDR3 is TGCAGTGCATTGAGCGGGGGCCTGACCTACGAGCAGTACTTC.

This sequence joins TRBV7-8 and TRBJ2-3; 10 bases map to TRBD2. V dropped 3 bases and J dropped 1; count of bases not matched to a gene: 1. Germline V CDR1 and CDR2: SGHVS, FQNEAQ. The CDR3 extends over 15 amino acids. The CDR3 sequence: CASSFLAGGTDTQYF. In DNA form, the CDR3 reads TGTGCCAGCAGCTTTCTAGCGGGGGGCACAGATACGCAGTATTTT.